Here is one T cell receptor (beta chain) with its context. The PCR had 60 Vbeta and 13 Jbeta primers. Produced via immunoSEQ multiplex PCR; TCRdb's table is partial and in-frame only. The table lists about 170,000 clones, 70% to 80% of them singletons, with less than 0.9% in the top ten. CDR3 length: 13 residues. V lost 5 bases to trimming and J lost 7 bases; unmatched junction nucleotides: 5. Germline loops: CDR1 GTSNPN, CDR2 SVGIG (reference sequence). This entry belongs to a study of cytomegalovirus exposure and HLA in healthy donors. The sequencing input was PBMCs. The chain employs TRBV30 and TRBJ1-5, with 10 bases fitting TRBD1. This TCR was sampled from a female donor in good health and CMV-seronegative. The CDR3 loop reads CAWGGQGRQPQHF. The CDR3 DNA reads TGTGCCTGGGGGGGACAGGGGAGGCAGCCCCAGCATTTT.